Sequencing of this TCR beta chain was carried out in a study of T cell responses to AZD1222 COVID-19 vaccine. Across the study: Second-dose schedules of about 4 or about 12 weeks were combined.

TCRdb's table, derived via immunoSEQ multiplex PCR, lists solely in-frame clones and lacks some. In the table there are 200,000 or so clones, over 80% of which are singletons. The CDR3 has 13 residues. Germline CDR1 is SNHLY and CDR2 is FYNNEI. V lost 5 bases, J lost 2 bases, and 9 bases lay in between. General study points: Repertoires were obtained solely post-peak T cell response. Only a handful of people who got AZD1222 tested seropositive at baseline.

Worth noting for this clone: What it binds is unknown.

The rearrangement joins TRBV2 to TRBJ1-2, with a tentative D call TRBD1 (5 bases). This receptor was obtained from an adult in good health. Sample: peripheral blood, taken on day 0 of AZD1222 vaccination. CDR3 in amino acids: CASSFDRNYGYTF. CDR3 bases: TGTGCCAGCAGTTTCGACAGAAACTATGGCTACACCTTC.